The T cell receptor (beta chain) under discussion was sequenced for a study of blood T cells in healthy people across ages. Study results and limitations: Age brought a roughly linear fall in TCR beta diversity measured per million T cells.

This clonotype was detected a few times. The antigen is undetermined. Samples each had at least 5.5 micrograms of total RNA extracted. Germline CDR1 and CDR2: SGHVS and FNYEAQ. The CDR3 totals 15 residues. V lost 4 bases and J lost 6; bases outside the gene matches: 9. A sample-barcoded 5' primer and a J-beta primer mix were used in a second PCR of roughly 7 to 12 cycles. The template-switch adaptor was a 5' adaptor with 12 random nucleotides. It tagged each cDNA molecule. Every sample produced at least 2.5 million CDR3-containing paired-end reads. Each CDR3 protein is one row after TCRdb ran MiXCR on the 5' RACE reads. The repertoire includes about 800,000 distinct CDR3 sequences, approximately 25% of them detected once, and approximately 3.7% sits in the top ten. These data were also filed under a second study, of T cells of mothers and their children.

This sequence was found in a boy under 18 in good health. The chain uses TRBV7-6 and TRBJ2-1; the match to TRBD2 covers 7 bases. Sequenced input: blood. The CDR3 bases are TGTGCCAGCAGCTCTACCGGGGGGTCGGGCAATGAGCAGTTCTTC. This codes for CASSSTGGSGNEQFF. Based on the CDR3 plus reference TRBV7-6 and TRBJ2-1, the full variable domain is GAGVSQSPRYKVTKRGQDVALRCDPISGHVSLYWYRQALGQGPEFLTYFNYEAQQDKSGLPNDRFSAERPEGSISTLTIQRTEQRDSAMYRCASSSTGGSGNEQFFGPGTRLTVL.